Listed below are T cell receptor beta chains from one sample, sequenced in a study of blood T cell repertoires in COVID-19. Repertoires were generated with immunoSEQ multiplex PCR, while TCRdb's copy carries only in-frame clones and drops some. The profile shows hundreds of thousands of clones, under 90% of them singletons. The sequenced sample was peripheral blood. The receptors derive from a woman aged 40 to 50 with active or convalescent COVID-19. Each CDR3 is given with its conserved first and last residue. A D gene is named only where the DNA matches it firmly. Only part of the rows carry a size: once, few, many, or a class if the clone is expanded.

d_call clone_size j_call v_call cdr3_nt cdr3_aa
. . TRBJ1-2 TRBV6-1 TGTGCCAGCAGTGAAGCCGACAGGAATGGCTACACCTTC CASSEADRNGYTF
. . TRBJ1-2 TRBV3-1/TRBV3-2 TGTGCCAGCAGCCTATCGGGGGGGTATGGCTACACCTTC CASSLSGGYGYTF
. . TRBJ2-4 TRBV4-3 TGCGCCAGCAGCCGAGGTACAGGGGCCAAAAACATTCAGTACTTC CASSRGTGAKNIQYF
. . TRBJ1-1 TRBV5-4 TGTGCCAGCAGCTTCGGGACAAAAATGAACACTGAAGCTTTCTTT CASSFGTKMNTEAFF
TRBD2 few TRBJ2-3 TRBV4-1 TGCGCCAGCAGCCAAACCCCCATAGCGGGCTTCGGCACAGATACGCAGTATTTT CASSQTPIAGFGTDTQYF
TRBD1 . TRBJ1-1 TRBV30 TGTGCCTGGAGTGGGGGACAGGGGGCGGTTGAAGCTTTCTTT CAWSGGQGAVEAFF
. . TRBJ2-2 TRBV24-1 TGTGCCACCAGTGATCCCACAGGGAGCACCGGGGAGCTGTTTTTT CATSDPTGSTGELFF
TRBD1 . TRBJ1-2 TRBV11-3 TGTGCCAGCAGCAAGGACAGGGGGACTAACTATGGCTACACCTTC CASSKDRGTNYGYTF
. . TRBJ1-3 TRBV5-1 TGCGCCAGCAGCGTGGACAGCTACTCTGGAAACACCATATATTTT CASSVDSYSGNTIYF
TRBD1 . TRBJ2-7 TRBV5-1 TGCGCCAGCAGCACGGAAGGGACAGGGGCATCATTCTACGAGCAGTACTTC CASSTEGTGASFYEQYF
. . TRBJ1-4 TRBV21-1 TGTGCCAGCAGCAAAGCGCGGTGCACTAATGAAAAACTGTTTTTT CASSKARCTNEKLFF
TRBD2 . TRBJ2-7 TRBV27 TGTGCCAGCAGGCCACGAACTAGCGGGAGTGGGGAGCAGTACTTC CASRPRTSGSGEQYF
TRBD2 . TRBJ2-1 TRBV24-1 TGTGCCACCAGTGATCCTAGCGGGGGGGCCTACTACAATGAGCAGTTCTTC CATSDPSGGAYYNEQFF
. . TRBJ2-3 TRBV6-2/TRBV6-3 TGTGCCAGCAGTTACGACAGGCTCACAGATACGCAGTATTTT CASSYDRLTDTQYF
. . TRBJ1-5 TRBV29-1 TGCAGCGTTGAATACGTGGGCAGGGTTAATCAGCCCCAGCATTTT CSVEYVGRVNQPQHF
TRBD1 . TRBJ2-7 TRBV25-1 TGTGCCAGCAGTCCGTGGGACAGAGGGCAAGAGCAGTACTTC CASSPWDRGQEQYF
. once TRBJ1-2 TRBV7-9 TGTGCCAGCAGCTTATTGGCAGGGGAGGGTGGCTACACCTTC CASSLLAGEGGYTF
. . TRBJ2-4 TRBV19 TGTGCCAGCAGCCTAGTTCGGAACATTCAGTACTTC CASSLVRNIQYF
. few TRBJ1-5 TRBV2 TGTGCCAGCAGGGAGGACAGTAGCAATCAGCCCCAGCATTTT CASREDSSNQPQHF
TRBD2 . TRBJ2-3 TRBV7-3 TGTGCCAGCAGCCGGGGACTAGCGGGGGGCACAGATACGCAGTATTTT CASSRGLAGGTDTQYF
TRBD2 . TRBJ2-7 TRBV27 TGTGCCAGCAGTCTAGCGGGAGGGACCTCCTACGAGCAGTACTTC CASSLAGGTSYEQYF
. . TRBJ2-2 TRBV24-1 TGTGCCACCAGTGATTCCGGGAATGGTCCCGGGGAGCTGTTTTTT CATSDSGNGPGELFF
. . TRBJ1-2 TRBV7-9 TGTGCCAGCAGCCGAAACAACGGAGTCTATGGCTACACCTTC CASSRNNGVYGYTF
TRBD1 . TRBJ1-1 TRBV29-1 TGCAGCGTCACTCGGACAGGGGTGAACACTGAAGCTTTCTTT CSVTRTGVNTEAFF
TRBD1 once TRBJ1-1 TRBV4-2 TGTGCCAGCAGCTTCCCCGGGACAGTTAGTACTGAAGCTTTCTTT CASSFPGTVSTEAFF
TRBD1 . TRBJ1-3 TRBV4-3 TGCGCCAGCAGCCTCACGACAGGGAGGGGAAACACCATATATTTT CASSLTTGRGNTIYF
. . TRBJ2-5 TRBV30 TGTGCCTGGAACCCAGGGGCCCAAGAGACCCAGTACTTC CAWNPGAQETQYF
TRBD1 . TRBJ1-6 TRBV29-1 TGCAGCTCCCGGACAGGCCATAATTCACCCCTCCACTTT CSSRTGHNSPLHF
TRBD2 . TRBJ2-1 TRBV7-8 TGTGCCAGCAGCCTTGAGGGACTAGCTGTTCCCTACAATGAGCAGTTCTTC CASSLEGLAVPYNEQFF
. once TRBJ1-5 TRBV6-5 TGTGCCAGCAGTTACTCGAGGAGTCAGCCCCAGCATTTT CASSYSRSQPQHF
. . TRBJ2-3 TRBV7-9 TGTGCCAGCACCCCAGGAGATACGCAGTATTTT CASTPGDTQYF
. . TRBJ2-1 TRBV14 TGTGCCAGCAGCCAAGAGCCAGTTTCCTACAATGAGCAGTTCTTC CASSQEPVSYNEQFF
. . TRBJ1-4 TRBV15 TGTGCCACCAGCAGAGATCCTTATGTGAGTGAAAAACTGTTTTTT CATSRDPYVSEKLFF
. . TRBJ1-1 TRBV30 TGTGCCTGGACCCGGAGCACTGAAGCTTTCTTT CAWTRSTEAFF
. . TRBJ1-2 TRBV6-5 TGTGCCAGCAGTTCCCCGACAGAGAACTATGGCTACACCTTC CASSSPTENYGYTF
. . TRBJ1-2 TRBV9 TGTGCCAGCAGCGTCACAGGGACCACTAACTATGGCTACACCTTC CASSVTGTTNYGYTF